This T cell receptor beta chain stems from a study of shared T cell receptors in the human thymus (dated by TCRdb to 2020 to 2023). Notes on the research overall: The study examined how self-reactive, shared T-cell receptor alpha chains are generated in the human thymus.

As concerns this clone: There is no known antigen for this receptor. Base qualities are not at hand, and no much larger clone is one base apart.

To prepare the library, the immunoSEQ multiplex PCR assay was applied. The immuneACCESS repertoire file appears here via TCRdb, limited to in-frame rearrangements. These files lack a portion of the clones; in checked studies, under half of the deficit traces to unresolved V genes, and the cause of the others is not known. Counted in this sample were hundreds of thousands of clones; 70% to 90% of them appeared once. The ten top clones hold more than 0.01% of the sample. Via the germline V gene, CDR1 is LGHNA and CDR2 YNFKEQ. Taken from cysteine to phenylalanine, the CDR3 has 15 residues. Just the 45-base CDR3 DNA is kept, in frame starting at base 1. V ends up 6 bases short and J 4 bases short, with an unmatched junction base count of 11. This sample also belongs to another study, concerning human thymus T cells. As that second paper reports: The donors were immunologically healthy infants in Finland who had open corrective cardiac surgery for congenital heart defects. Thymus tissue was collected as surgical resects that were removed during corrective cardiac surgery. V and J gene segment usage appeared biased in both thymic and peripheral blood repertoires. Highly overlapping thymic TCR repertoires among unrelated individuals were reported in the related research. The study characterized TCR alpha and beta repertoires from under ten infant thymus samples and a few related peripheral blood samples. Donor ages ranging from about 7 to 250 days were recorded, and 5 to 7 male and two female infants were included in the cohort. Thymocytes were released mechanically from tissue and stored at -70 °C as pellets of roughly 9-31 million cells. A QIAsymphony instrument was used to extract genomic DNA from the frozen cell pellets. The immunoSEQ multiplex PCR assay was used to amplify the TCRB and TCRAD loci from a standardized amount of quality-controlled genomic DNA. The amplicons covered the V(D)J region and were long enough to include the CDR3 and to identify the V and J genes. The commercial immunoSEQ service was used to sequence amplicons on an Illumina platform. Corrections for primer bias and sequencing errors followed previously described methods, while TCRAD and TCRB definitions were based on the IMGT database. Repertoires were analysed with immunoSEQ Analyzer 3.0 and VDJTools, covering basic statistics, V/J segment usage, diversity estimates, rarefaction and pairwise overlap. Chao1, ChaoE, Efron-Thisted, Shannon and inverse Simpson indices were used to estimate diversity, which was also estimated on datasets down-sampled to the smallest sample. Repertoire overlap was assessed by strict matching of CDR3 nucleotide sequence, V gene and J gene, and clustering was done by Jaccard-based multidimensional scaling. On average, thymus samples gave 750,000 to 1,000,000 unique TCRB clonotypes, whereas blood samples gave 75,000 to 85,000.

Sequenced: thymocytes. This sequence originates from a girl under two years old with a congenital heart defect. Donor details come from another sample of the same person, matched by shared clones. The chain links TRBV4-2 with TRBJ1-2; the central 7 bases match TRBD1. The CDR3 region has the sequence CASRPTGQPPYGYTF. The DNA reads TGTGCCAGCAGACCGACGGGACAGCCTCCCTATGGCTACACCTTC.